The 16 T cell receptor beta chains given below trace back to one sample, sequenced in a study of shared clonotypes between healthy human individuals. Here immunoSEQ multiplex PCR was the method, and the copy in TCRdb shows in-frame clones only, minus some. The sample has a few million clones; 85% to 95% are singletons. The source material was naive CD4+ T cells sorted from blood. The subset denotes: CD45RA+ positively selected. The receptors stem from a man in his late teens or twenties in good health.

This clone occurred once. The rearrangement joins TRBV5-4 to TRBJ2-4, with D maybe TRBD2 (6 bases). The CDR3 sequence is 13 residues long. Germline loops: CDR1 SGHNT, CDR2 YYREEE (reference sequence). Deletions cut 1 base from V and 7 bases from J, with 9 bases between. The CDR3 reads CASSLWGENIQYF. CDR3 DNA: TGTGCCAGCAGCTTGTGGGGGGAGAACATTCAGTACTTC.

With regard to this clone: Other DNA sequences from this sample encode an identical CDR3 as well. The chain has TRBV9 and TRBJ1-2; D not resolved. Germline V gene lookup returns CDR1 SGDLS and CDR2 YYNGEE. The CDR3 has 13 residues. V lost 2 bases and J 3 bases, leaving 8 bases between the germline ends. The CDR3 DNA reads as TGTGCCAGCAGCGTGGGCACCGACTATGGCTACACCTTC. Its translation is CASSVGTDYGYTF.

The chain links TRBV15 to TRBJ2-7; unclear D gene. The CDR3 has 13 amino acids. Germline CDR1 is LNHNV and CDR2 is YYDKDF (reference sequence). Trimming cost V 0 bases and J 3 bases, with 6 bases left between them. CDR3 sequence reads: CATSRDVSYEQYF. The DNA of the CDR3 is TGTGCCACCAGCAGAGACGTCAGCTACGAGCAGTACTTC.

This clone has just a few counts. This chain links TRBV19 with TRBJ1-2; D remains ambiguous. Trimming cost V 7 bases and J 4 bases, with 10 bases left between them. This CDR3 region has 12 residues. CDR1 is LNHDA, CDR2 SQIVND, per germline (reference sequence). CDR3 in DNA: TGTGCCAGTAAGGGTGAATCCTATGGCTACACCTTC. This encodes CASKGESYGYTF. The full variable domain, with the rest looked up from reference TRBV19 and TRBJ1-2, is DGGITQSPKYLFRKEGQNVTLSCEQNLNHDAMYWYRQDPGQGLRLIYYSQIVNDFQKGDIAEGYSVSREKKESFPLTVTSAQKNPTAFYLCASKGESYGYTFGSGTRLTVV.

CDR3 loop: CASSIGVREKLFF. The CDR3 DNA is TGTGCCAGTAGTATCGGGGTTCGAGAAAAACTGTTTTTT. This chain links TRBV19 with TRBJ1-4, with no clear D. Germline V gene lookup returns CDR1 LNHDA and CDR2 SQIVND (reference sequence). The CDR3 loop spans 13 amino acids. V lost 3 bases and J lost 8, with 10 bases in between.

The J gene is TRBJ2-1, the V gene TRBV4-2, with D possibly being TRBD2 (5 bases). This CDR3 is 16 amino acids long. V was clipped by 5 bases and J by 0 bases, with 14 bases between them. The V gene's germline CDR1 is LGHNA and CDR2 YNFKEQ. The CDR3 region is CASSRAGPSSYNEQFF. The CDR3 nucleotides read TGTGCCAGCAGCAGGGCGGGCCCTAGCTCCTACAATGAGCAGTTCTTC.

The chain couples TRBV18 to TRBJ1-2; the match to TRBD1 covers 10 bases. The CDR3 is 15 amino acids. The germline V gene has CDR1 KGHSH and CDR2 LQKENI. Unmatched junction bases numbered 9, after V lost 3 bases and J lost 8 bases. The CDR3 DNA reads TGTGCCAGCTCACCGTCGACAGGGGGCCGTGAGGGCTACACCTTC. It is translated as CASSPSTGGREGYTF.

The CDR3 DNA reads TGCGCCAGCAGCCACCTGACAGGGACTAGGGAGCAGTACTTC. Translated, it gives CASSHLTGTREQYF. The chain links TRBV4-1 to TRBJ2-7, with a weak D call TRBD2 (8 bases). Germline V gene lookup returns CDR1 MGHRA and CDR2 YSYEKL. The CDR3 extends over 14 amino acids. V was clipped by 3 bases and J by 7 bases, with 16 bases between them.

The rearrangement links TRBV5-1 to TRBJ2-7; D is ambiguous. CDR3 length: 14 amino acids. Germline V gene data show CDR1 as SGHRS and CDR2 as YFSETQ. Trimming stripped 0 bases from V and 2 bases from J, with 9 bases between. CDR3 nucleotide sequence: TGCGCCAGCAGCTTGGCGGCAGTCCCCTACGAGCAGTACTTC. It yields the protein CASSLAAVPYEQYF.

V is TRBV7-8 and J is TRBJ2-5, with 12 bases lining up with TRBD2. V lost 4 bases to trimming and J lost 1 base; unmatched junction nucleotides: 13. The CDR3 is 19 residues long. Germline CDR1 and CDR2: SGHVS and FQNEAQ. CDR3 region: CASSSRTSGAGAGQETQYF. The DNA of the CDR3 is TGTGCCAGCAGCTCCCGGACTAGCGGGGCGGGGGCGGGCCAAGAGACCCAGTACTTC.

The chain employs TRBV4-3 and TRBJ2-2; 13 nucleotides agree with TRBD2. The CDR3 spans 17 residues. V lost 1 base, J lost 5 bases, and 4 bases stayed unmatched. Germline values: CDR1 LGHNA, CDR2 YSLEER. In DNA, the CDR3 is TGCGCCAGCAGCCAAGGAGGACTAGCGGGAGTTACCGGGGAGCTGTTTTTT. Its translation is CASSQGGLAGVTGELFF.

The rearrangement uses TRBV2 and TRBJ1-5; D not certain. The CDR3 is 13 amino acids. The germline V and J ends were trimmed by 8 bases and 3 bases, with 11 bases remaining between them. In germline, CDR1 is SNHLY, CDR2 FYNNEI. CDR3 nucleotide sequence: TGTGCCAGCGCCCAAGGGATCAATCAGCCCCAGCATTTT. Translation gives CASAQGINQPQHF.

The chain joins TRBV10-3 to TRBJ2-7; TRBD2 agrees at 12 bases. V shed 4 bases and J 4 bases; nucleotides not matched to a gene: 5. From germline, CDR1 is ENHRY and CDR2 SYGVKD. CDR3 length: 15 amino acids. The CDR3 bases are TGTGCCATCAGTGGGGGGCTAGCGGGAGGGTACGAGCAGTACTTC. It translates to CAISGGLAGGYEQYF.

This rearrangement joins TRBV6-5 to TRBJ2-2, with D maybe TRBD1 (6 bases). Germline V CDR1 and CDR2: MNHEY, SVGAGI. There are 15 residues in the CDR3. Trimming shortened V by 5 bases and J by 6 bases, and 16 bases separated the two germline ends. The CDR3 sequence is CASSPLGAGPGELFF. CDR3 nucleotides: TGTGCCAGCAGTCCCCTGGGGGCAGGGCCCGGGGAGCTGTTTTTT.

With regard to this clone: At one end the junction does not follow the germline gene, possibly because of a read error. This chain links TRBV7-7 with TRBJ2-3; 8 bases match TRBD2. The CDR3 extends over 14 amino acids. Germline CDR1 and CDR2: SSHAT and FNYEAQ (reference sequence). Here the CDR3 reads CASSRGGSTDTQYF. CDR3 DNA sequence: TGTGCTAGCAGCCGGGGGGGGTCCACAGATACGCAGTATTTT.

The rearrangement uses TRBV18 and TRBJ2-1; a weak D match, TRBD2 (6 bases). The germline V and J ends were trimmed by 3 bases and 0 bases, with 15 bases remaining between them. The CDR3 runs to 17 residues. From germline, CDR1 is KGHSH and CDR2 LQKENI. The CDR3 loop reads CASSPRASVSSYNEQFF. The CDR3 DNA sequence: TGTGCCAGCTCACCCAGAGCTAGCGTGAGCTCCTACAATGAGCAGTTCTTC.